This entry lists 20 T cell receptor beta chains sequenced from one sample in a study of cytomegalovirus exposure and HLA in healthy donors. Data came from immunoSEQ multiplex PCR; TCRdb stores just in-frame clones and leaves some out. The table lists a few hundred thousand clones, about 90% of them singletons, with around 3.1% in the top ten. Material for sequencing was PBMCs. Source of these receptors: a woman aged 25 to 39 in good health and CMV-seronegative.

The J gene is TRBJ1-5, the V gene TRBV6-1; 9 bases are shared with TRBD1. This CDR3 comprises 14 residues. From germline, CDR1 is MNHNS and CDR2 SASEGT. V dropped 3 bases and J dropped 5; count of bases not matched to a gene: 2. The CDR3 protein is CASSEGQGHQPQHF. As DNA, the CDR3 is TGTGCCAGCAGTGAGGGACAGGGCCATCAGCCCCAGCATTTT.

V gene TRBV5-1 combines with J gene TRBJ2-7; D is uncertain. The ends were cut back, 4 bases at V and 3 bases at J, with 8 bases in the middle. The CDR3 covers 12 residues. The germline gives CDR1 SGHRS, CDR2 YFSETQ. CDR3 region: CASSTDGYEQYF. CDR3 coding DNA: TGCGCCAGCAGCACGGACGGCTACGAGCAGTACTTC.

The rearrangement joins TRBV28 to TRBJ2-2; 10 bases map to TRBD1. The junction had 6 bases not matched to a gene; V was cut back by 2 bases and J by 0 bases. The CDR3 sequence is 18 residues long. CDR1 is MDHEN and CDR2 is SYDVKM in the germline V gene. The CDR3 DNA sequence: TGTGCCAGCAGTTTAGGACAGGGGGGCCGAGCGAACACCGGGGAGCTGTTTTTT. It encodes CASSLGQGGRANTGELFF.

The V call is TRBV19, the J call TRBJ2-1; D call uncertain. CDR3 length equals 13 residues. CDR1 is LNHDA, CDR2 SQIVND, per germline (reference sequence). Trimming pared 5 bases from V and 0 bases from J, leaving 5 bases between. This CDR3 is CASSSFSYNEQFF. The DNA for the CDR3 is TGTGCCAGTAGTTCCTTCTCCTACAATGAGCAGTTCTTC.

V and J are TRBV11-1 and TRBJ2-3; D gene uncertain. This CDR3 comprises 17 residues. The germline V gene has CDR1 SGHAT and CDR2 FQDESV (reference sequence). Trimming pared 0 bases from V and 0 bases from J, leaving 13 bases between. The CDR3 protein is CASSLASPIRSTDTQYF. CDR3 nucleotides: TGTGCCAGCAGCTTAGCATCACCCATTCGAAGCACAGATACGCAGTATTTT.

V gene TRBV18 combines with J gene TRBJ2-7, with D unclear. Trimming shortened V by 3 bases and J by 4 bases, and 10 bases separated the two germline ends. Germline values: CDR1 KGHSH, CDR2 LQKENI. This CDR3 is 13 amino acids long. The CDR3 region is CASSPDQEYEQYF. Written as DNA, the CDR3 is TGTGCCAGCTCACCGGACCAGGAGTACGAGCAGTACTTC.

This chain connects TRBV11-1 to TRBJ2-7; 12 bases are a match to TRBD2. The germline V gene has CDR1 SGHAT and CDR2 FQDESV (reference sequence). CDR3 length: 16 residues. J was trimmed by 4 bases and V by 5 bases; bases with no gene match: 9. The CDR3 region has the DNA TGTGCCAGCAGCGCGCGGGGACTAGCGGGTACTTACGAGCAGTACTTC. Translating gives CASSARGLAGTYEQYF. Together with reference TRBV11-1 and TRBJ2-7, the CDR3 gives the full variable domain: EAEVAQSPRYKITEKSQAVAFWCDPISGHATLYWYRQILGQGPELLVQFQDESVVDDSQLPKDRFSAERLKGVDSTLKIQPAELGDSAMYLCASSARGLAGTYEQYFGPGTRLTVT.

V gene TRBV19 combines with J gene TRBJ2-7, with 10 positions matching TRBD1. CDR1 is LNHDA, CDR2 SQIVND, per germline (reference sequence). The junction had 4 bases not matched to a gene; V was cut back by 6 bases and J by 2 bases. The CDR3 consists of 14 residues. The CDR3 region is CASSLTGGAYEQYF. CDR3 coding DNA: TGTGCCAGTAGCCTGACAGGGGGCGCCTACGAGCAGTACTTC.

The V gene is TRBV7-9, the J gene TRBJ2-1, with TRBD1 identical over 9 bases. V was clipped by 5 bases and J by 3 bases; unmatched bases: 5. The CDR3 length is 15 residues. Looked up from germline, CDR1 is SEHNR and CDR2 is FQNEAQ (reference sequence). The chain's CDR3 is CASSPGTGLYNEQFF. CDR3 coding DNA: TGTGCCAGCAGCCCAGGGACAGGGCTCTACAATGAGCAGTTCTTC.

The rearrangement links TRBV25-1 to TRBJ2-1; the match to TRBD1 covers 7 bases. CDR1 MGHDK and CDR2 SYGVNS come from the germline V gene. The J segment lost 0 bases and the V segment lost 3 bases, leaving 5 bases of the junction unmatched. The CDR3 consists of 16 residues. CDR3 bases: TGTGCCAGCAGTGAGAGGGGACAGTCCTCCTACAATGAGCAGTTCTTC. This codes for CASSERGQSSYNEQFF.

The chain combines TRBV6-5 with TRBJ2-7; D unresolved. Germline CDR1 MNHEY, CDR2 SVGAGI. This CDR3 is 15 amino acids long. V was shortened by 0 bases and J by 5 bases, with 14 bases between the two germline ends. CDR3 sequence: CASSYSQAYSHEQYF. DNA for the CDR3: TGTGCCAGCAGTTACTCGCAGGCGTATTCCCACGAGCAGTACTTC.

The chain recombines TRBV5-1 with TRBJ2-5; D remains ambiguous. Germline CDR1 SGHRS, CDR2 YFSETQ. V lost 2 bases, J lost 4 bases, and 12 bases lay in between. CDR3 length: 14 amino acids. This CDR3 reads CASSFQTKRETQYF. The DNA of the CDR3 is TGCGCCAGCAGCTTTCAGACAAAGAGAGAGACCCAGTACTTC.

This sequence joins TRBV9 and TRBJ2-7; 10 bases agree with TRBD2. Germline CDR1 and CDR2: SGDLS and YYNGEE. With V trimmed by 3 bases and J by 2 bases, 5 bases remained unmatched. The CDR3 extends over 15 amino acids. Here the CDR3 DNA reads TGTGCCAGCAGCGCCGACGGACTAGCGGCCTACGAGCAGTACTTC. It specifies CASSADGLAAYEQYF.

The chain recombines TRBV9 with TRBJ2-7; D gene uncertain. The CDR3 runs to 9 residues. Trimming removed 8 bases at V and 7 bases at J, with 7 bases between. CDR1 is SGDLS, CDR2 YYNGEE, per germline. The CDR3 DNA reads TGTGCCAGACCCCCAGAGCAGTACTTC. This translates into CARPPEQYF.

The count of this clone is one. The chain employs TRBV7-9 and TRBJ2-7; D unclear. The CDR3 has 14 amino acids. Germline V gene lookup returns CDR1 SEHNR and CDR2 FQNEAQ (reference sequence). The V and J ends lost 8 bases and 3 bases respectively, with 17 bases between them. CDR3 region: CASRASSDGYEQYF. In nucleotides, the CDR3 is TGTGCCAGCCGGGCCTCTAGTGACGGCTACGAGCAGTACTTC.

The V and J genes are TRBV21-1 and TRBJ1-2; TRBD1, the table's D call, was not compared with the DNA. TRBV21-1 counts as a pseudogene. This CDR3 comprises 13 residues. CDR3 nucleotides: TGTGCCAGCAGCAGGGGGCACAACTATGGCTACACCTTC. It encodes CASSRGHNYGYTF.

This clone was counted between two and nine times. This chain uses TRBV9 with TRBJ2-1; the match to TRBD1 covers 11 bases. Germline values: CDR1 SGDLS, CDR2 YYNGEE. V shed 3 bases and J 8 bases; nucleotides not matched to a gene: 4. The CDR3 is 14 amino acids. This chain's CDR3 is CASSAGTGGYEQFF. Written as DNA, the CDR3 is TGTGCCAGCAGCGCCGGGACAGGGGGATATGAGCAGTTCTTC. Together with reference TRBV9 and TRBJ2-1, the CDR3 gives the full variable domain: DSGVTQTPKHLITATGQRVTLRCSPRSGDLSVYWYQQSLDQGLQFLIQYYNGEERAKGNILERFSAQQFPDLHSELNLSSLELGDSALYFCASSAGTGGYEQFFGPGTRLTVL.

This chain links TRBV7-2 with TRBJ2-7; a weak D match, TRBD1 (5 bases). The CDR3 is 15 residues long. Germline V gene data show CDR1 as SGHTA and CDR2 as FQGNSA. V was cut by 2 bases and J by 3 bases, with 14 bases left in between. The CDR3 DNA follows: TGTGCCAGCAGCTTACATGCAGGGAATAACTACGAGCAGTACTTC. The encoded protein is CASSLHAGNNYEQYF.

The chain couples TRBV4-1 to TRBJ2-5; D uncertain. V was pared by 0 bases and J by 2 bases, with 10 bases between. The CDR3 runs to 15 residues. The V gene's germline CDR1 is MGHRA and CDR2 YSYEKL. The CDR3 loop reads CASSQDGSRQETQYF. CDR3 in DNA: TGCGCCAGCAGCCAAGATGGTTCCCGACAAGAGACCCAGTACTTC.

The rearrangement joins TRBV6-1 to TRBJ2-1, with a tentative D call TRBD2 (6 bases). The CDR3 runs 10 residues. V was shortened by 11 bases and J by 11 bases, with 13 bases between the two germline ends. The V gene's germline CDR1 is MNHNS and CDR2 SASEGT. CDR3 DNA: TGTGCCGTCAAGGAGGGGAAGCAGTTCTTC. Translation: CAVKEGKQFF.